Shown below are 24 T cell receptor beta chains from a single sample sequenced in a study of siplizumab effects on memory and regulatory T cells. The assay was immunoSEQ multiplex PCR, and TCRdb's table has in-frame clones only and misses some. Here the sample spans roughly 75,000 clones, 93% being singletons. Sequenced material: CD8+ T cells sorted from blood. Receptors were obtained from a human donor in good health.

The chain couples TRBV7-8 to TRBJ2-7; D gene unclear. Germline CDR1 reads SGHVS; CDR2 reads FQNEAQ. This CDR3 comprises 14 residues. The ends were cut back, 0 bases at V and 1 base at J, with 7 bases in the middle. The CDR3 protein is CASSLAPESYEQYF. The CDR3 DNA follows: TGTGCCAGCAGCTTAGCCCCAGAATCCTACGAGCAGTACTTC. The whole variable domain, filled in from reference TRBV7-8 and TRBJ2-7, reads GAGVSQSPRYKVAKRGQDVALRCDPISGHVSLFWYQQALGQGPEFLTYFQNEAQLDKSGLPSDRFFAERPEGSVSTLKIQRTQQEDSAVYLCASSLAPESYEQYFGPGTRLTVT.

This clone occurred a few times. The chain has TRBV30 and TRBJ1-1; the match to TRBD1 covers 7 bases. The CDR3 length is 12 residues. The junction had 1 base not matched to a gene; V was cut back by 2 bases and J by 4 bases. Germline CDR1 reads GTSNPN; CDR2 reads SVGIG (reference sequence). CDR3 sequence (DNA): TGTGCCTGGAGTCCAGGGGGCACTGAAGCTTTCTTT. Residues: CAWSPGGTEAFF.

This chain uses TRBV15 with TRBJ1-2, with D tentatively TRBD1 (5 bases). Trimming took off 8 bases at V and 13 bases at J, with 23 bases between the two ends. CDR1 is LNHNV and CDR2 is YYDKDF in the germline V gene (reference sequence). CDR3 size: 13 residues. In nucleotides, the CDR3 is TGTGCCACCTGGGCTGGGGCAGATCCCCCGCTCACCTTC. It yields the protein CATWAGADPPLTF.

V and J are TRBV28 and TRBJ2-7; a possible D gene is TRBD1 (6 bases). Deletions cut 5 bases from V and 1 base from J, with 12 bases between. This CDR3 contains 14 residues. Germline CDR1 MDHEN, CDR2 SYDVKM. DNA for the CDR3: TGTGCCAGCAGTCCCCGGGGACAATCCTACGAGCAGTACTTC. This translates into CASSPRGQSYEQYF.

A note on this clone: At the DNA level, this CDR3 is encoded by other sequences in the same sample as well. V and J are TRBV6-1 and TRBJ2-5; D is ambiguous. This CDR3 has 13 amino acids. In germline, CDR1 is MNHNS, CDR2 SASEGT. Trimming stripped 1 base from V and 1 base from J, with 4 bases between. In DNA form, the CDR3 reads TGTGCCAGCAGTGAAGAGTCCCAAGAGACCCAGTACTTC. It is translated as CASSEESQETQYF.

V and J are TRBV4-1 and TRBJ1-1; the D is unclear. CDR1 and CDR2 from the germline V gene are MGHRA and YSYEKL. The CDR3 is 11 residues long. Deletions cut 4 bases from V and 5 bases from J, with 5 bases between. The chain's CDR3 is CASSLMTEAFF. As DNA, the CDR3 is TGCGCCAGCAGCCTCATGACTGAAGCTTTCTTT.

Note on this clone: Just one base apart from a much larger clone, this may be a read error. DNA of the CDR3: TGTGCCAGCAGTGAACCCATATTCTCTGGGGCCAACGTCCTGATTTTC. Its protein is CASSEPIFSGANVLIF. The J gene is TRBJ2-6, the V gene TRBV2; D may be TRBD1 (5 bases). Germline assignment: CDR1 SNHLY and CDR2 FYNNEI. The CDR3 extends over 16 amino acids.

The chain links TRBV14 to TRBJ1-3; D gene ambiguous. This CDR3 has 12 residues. Germline assignment: CDR1 SGHDN and CDR2 FVKESK. Trimming pared 4 bases from V and 11 bases from J, leaving 12 bases between. The CDR3 region is CASSPGSGAIYF. CDR3 sequence (DNA): TGTGCCAGCAGCCCTGGAAGTGGCGCCATATATTTT.

V and J are TRBV2 and TRBJ2-5; D may be TRBD2 (6 bases). The CDR3 length is 17 residues. Germline V lookup: CDR1 SNHLY, CDR2 FYNNEI. The V and J ends lost 4 bases and 2 bases respectively, with 20 bases between them. CDR3 in amino acids: CASSVPPGLADQETQYF. The CDR3 coding sequence is TGTGCCAGCAGTGTCCCCCCGGGACTCGCAGATCAAGAGACCCAGTACTTC.

The table lists this clone with a count of one. J is TRBJ1-5 and V is TRBV4-3; no clear D. CDR1 and CDR2 from the germline V gene are LGHNA and YSLEER. The length of the CDR3 is 15 residues. V was shortened by 1 base and J by 0 bases, with 7 bases between the two germline ends. This CDR3 is CASSQGVNSNQPQHF. CDR3 DNA: TGCGCCAGCAGCCAAGGGGTCAATAGCAATCAGCCCCAGCATTTT.

The chain uses TRBV4-1 and TRBJ2-3; 9 positions match TRBD2. Per the germline V gene, CDR1 is MGHRA and CDR2 is YSYEKL. V shed 0 bases, J shed 3 bases, and the junction held 4 bases outside the gene matches. The CDR3 length is 16 residues. As DNA, the CDR3 is TGCGCCAGCAGCCAAGAAGGGCTAGCGGGGACAGATACGCAGTATTTT. Protein sequence: CASSQEGLAGTDTQYF.

This chain joins TRBV6-5 and TRBJ2-1; 13 positions agree with TRBD2. Germline CDR1 MNHEY, CDR2 SVGAGI. V dropped 6 bases and J dropped 5; count of bases not matched to a gene: 4. The CDR3 spans 15 residues. CDR3 DNA sequence: TGTGCCAGCAGCAGACTAGCGGGGGGCCACAATGAGCAGTTCTTC. Its protein is CASSRLAGGHNEQFF.

The gene calls are TRBV28 and TRBJ1-1, with D hard to call. The CDR3 loop spans 13 amino acids. The V and J ends lost 6 bases and 0 bases respectively, with 8 bases between them. Germline CDR1 and CDR2: MDHEN and SYDVKM. CDR3 sequence: CASRAEMNTEAFF. The CDR3 DNA sequence: TGTGCCAGCAGGGCGGAAATGAACACTGAAGCTTTCTTT.

This chain joins TRBV9 and TRBJ2-7, with TRBD2 matching 10 bases. Looked up from germline, CDR1 is SGDLS and CDR2 is YYNGEE. The CDR3 has 13 residues. V lost 5 bases, J lost 6 bases, and 5 bases stayed unmatched. In DNA form, the CDR3 reads TGTGCCAGCAGTGAAGCGGGGGGGCCCGAGCAGTACTTC. Translating it yields CASSEAGGPEQYF.

The chain has TRBV29-1 and TRBJ1-1; D perhaps matches TRBD1 (5 bases). Germline CDR1 reads SQVTM; CDR2 reads ANQGSEA. The ends were cut back, 2 bases at V and 5 bases at J, with 12 bases in the middle. The length of the CDR3 is 13 residues. The DNA for the CDR3 is TGCAGCGTTGAAAAGGGATGGGGGACTGAAGCTTTCTTT. Translating gives CSVEKGWGTEAFF.

V usage is TRBV19 and J usage is TRBJ2-3, with D uncertain. This CDR3 contains 14 residues. Germline V gene sequence: CDR1 LNHDA, CDR2 SQIVND (reference sequence). V dropped 3 bases and J dropped 0 bases, with 7 bases sitting between them. CDR3 region: CASSIELSTDTQYF. The CDR3 DNA follows: TGTGCCAGTAGTATCGAACTTAGCACAGATACGCAGTATTTT.

The chain links TRBV4-3 to TRBJ2-3, with D perhaps matching TRBD1 (5 bases). Trimming removed 1 base at V and 0 bases at J, with 11 bases between. The CDR3 runs to 16 residues. Germline V CDR1 and CDR2: LGHNA, YSLEER. CDR3 DNA sequence: TGCGCCAGCAGCCAAGGGACATCGAAGAGCACAGATACGCAGTATTTT. Its translation is CASSQGTSKSTDTQYF.

This chain uses TRBV15 with TRBJ2-5; the D call may be TRBD1 or TRBD2 (5 bases each). Germline V gives CDR1 LNHNV, CDR2 YYDKDF (reference sequence). The CDR3 loop spans 17 amino acids. V gave up 3 bases and J gave up 1 base, with 18 bases separating them. CDR3 sequence reads: CATSSPLLRDGQETQYF. As DNA, the CDR3 is TGTGCCACCAGCAGTCCCCTCCTCCGGGACGGCCAAGAGACCCAGTACTTC.

The J gene is TRBJ2-3, the V gene TRBV9, with a tentative D call TRBD1 (6 bases). CDR1 SGDLS and CDR2 YYNGEE come from the germline V gene. V dropped 4 bases and J dropped 5 bases, with 20 bases sitting between them. The CDR3 covers 16 residues. The CDR3 is CASSPVTGPTRDTQYF. Written as DNA, the CDR3 is TGTGCCAGCAGCCCCGTAACAGGGCCCACCCGAGATACGCAGTATTTT.

This chain joins TRBV11-2 and TRBJ2-7, with 9 bases aligning to TRBD1. The germline V gene has CDR1 SGHAT and CDR2 FQNNGV. This CDR3 region has 12 residues. Trimming took 6 bases from V and 7 from J; bases not matched to a gene: 4. CDR3 nucleotides: TGTGCCAGCAGTCTGGGGACAGGGGAGCAGTACTTC. Encoded protein: CASSLGTGEQYF.

This chain links TRBV5-6 with TRBJ1-5; 7 nucleotides match TRBD1. This CDR3 comprises 14 residues. Germline loops: CDR1 SGHDT, CDR2 YYEEEE. With V trimmed by 6 bases and J by 1 base, 4 bases remained unmatched. Here the CDR3 DNA reads TGTGCCAGCACCCAAGGGGGCAGCAATCAGCCCCAGCATTTT. This encodes CASTQGGSNQPQHF. Complete variable domain (other parts from reference TRBV5-6 and TRBJ1-5): DAGVTQSPTHLIKTRGQQVTLRCSPKSGHDTVSWYQQALGQGPQFIFQYYEEEERQRGNFPDRFSGHQFPNYSSELNVNALLLGDSALYLCASTQGGSNQPQHFGDGTRLSIL.

This clone was seen once. This chain uses TRBV27 with TRBJ1-1, with D uncertain. CDR1 and CDR2 from the germline V gene are MNHEY and SMNVEV (reference sequence). V was clipped by 3 bases and J by 3 bases, with 11 bases between them. The CDR3 extends over 14 amino acids. DNA for the CDR3: TGTGCCAGCAGTTTCCTTTCGCGGGACACTGAAGCTTTCTTT. The encoded protein is CASSFLSRDTEAFF.

The chain carries TRBV9 and TRBJ2-5, with a possible D match to TRBD1 (5 bases). Germline loops: CDR1 SGDLS, CDR2 YYNGEE. The CDR3 runs to 15 residues. The ends were cut back, 5 bases at V and 1 base at J, with 15 bases in the middle. DNA for the CDR3: TGTGCCAGCAGTTCAGGGTCGGGCAGCCAAGAGACCCAGTACTTC. Residues: CASSSGSGSQETQYF.

The rearrangement joins TRBV19 to TRBJ2-7, with 7 nucleotides matching TRBD1. The CDR3 consists of 15 residues. Losses at the gene ends were 3 bases for V and 3 bases for J; bases not matched to a gene: 8. CDR1 and CDR2 from the germline V gene are LNHDA and SQIVND (reference sequence). CDR3 sequence reads: CASSIAGTVGYEQYF. The CDR3 DNA is TGTGCCAGTAGTATCGCAGGGACAGTTGGCTACGAGCAGTACTTC.